The 31 T cell receptor beta chains reported below all come from one sample, sequenced in a study of cytomegalovirus exposure and HLA in healthy donors. 13 Jbeta primers and 60 Vbeta primers were used for the PCR. TCRdb's table, derived via immunoSEQ multiplex PCR, lists solely in-frame clones and lacks some. The sample contains roughly 87,000 clones, under 80% of which appear only once. Sequenced input: PBMCs. These receptors all come from a man aged 60 to 69 in good health and CMV-seronegative.

This sequence joins TRBV19 and TRBJ2-1; tentatively, D is TRBD2 (6 bases). CDR1 is LNHDA and CDR2 is SQIVND in the germline V gene (reference sequence). This CDR3 region has 14 residues. With 3 bases removed from V and 9 bases from J, the gap between germline ends came to 15 bases. This CDR3 reads CASSIPPTGGEQFF. The DNA of the CDR3 is TGTGCCAGTAGTATCCCGCCCACCGGGGGTGAGCAGTTCTTC.

The chain joins TRBV6-1 to TRBJ2-5; no definite D call. The J call is doubtful: the DNA matches TRBJ2-7 better. Germline loops: CDR1 MNHNS, CDR2 SASEGT. CDR3 size: 11 residues. This chain's CDR3 is CASSFTYEQYF. DNA of the CDR3: TGTGCCAGCAGTTTCACCTACGAGCAGTACTTC.

The genes are TRBV29-1 and TRBJ2-7, with D possibly matching TRBD1 (5 bases). The CDR3 contains 12 residues. With 7 bases removed from V and 3 bases from J, the gap between germline ends came to 13 bases. From germline, CDR1 is SQVTM and CDR2 ANQGSEA. The CDR3 spells CSAGRVFYEQYF. CDR3 in DNA: TGCAGCGCCGGCAGGGTATTCTACGAGCAGTACTTC.

The V call is TRBV5-6, the J call TRBJ1-4, with 7 bases fitting TRBD1. Germline CDR1 SGHDT, CDR2 YYEEEE. The CDR3 runs to 14 residues. J lost 4 bases, V lost 3 bases, and 3 bases had no gene match. Here the CDR3 reads CASSSGQYNEKLFF. CDR3 in DNA: TGTGCCAGCAGCTCGGGACAGTATAATGAAAAACTGTTTTTT.

This chain uses TRBV7-2 with TRBJ2-7; D possibly corresponds to TRBD2 (5 bases). This CDR3 has 16 residues. V lost 2 bases, J lost 6 bases, and 20 bases lay in between. Germline values: CDR1 SGHTA, CDR2 FQGNSA. CDR3 residues: CASSLNGAAARGEQYF. DNA for the CDR3: TGTGCCAGCAGCTTAAATGGCGCCGCGGCACGGGGCGAGCAGTACTTC. Full variable domain (outside the CDR3, taken from reference TRBV7-2 and TRBJ2-7): GAGVSQSPSNKVTEKGKDVELRCDPISGHTALYWYRQSLGQGLEFLIYFQGNSAPDKSGLPSDRFSAERTGGSVSTLTIQRTQQEDSAVYLCASSLNGAAARGEQYFGPGTRLTVT.

CDR3 sequence reads: CASSTTSGTHYGYTF. In DNA, the CDR3 is TGTGCCAGTAGTACGACCTCTGGGACACACTATGGCTACACCTTC. This chain links TRBV19 with TRBJ1-2, with D possibly matching TRBD1 (6 bases). The V and J ends lost 4 bases and 3 bases respectively, with 15 bases between them. CDR1 is LNHDA and CDR2 is SQIVND in the germline V gene (reference sequence). This CDR3 is 15 amino acids long. Full variable domain (outside the CDR3, taken from reference TRBV19 and TRBJ1-2): DGGITQSPKYLFRKEGQNVTLSCEQNLNHDAMYWYRQDPGQGLRLIYYSQIVNDFQKGDIAEGYSVSREKKESFPLTVTSAQKNPTAFYLCASSTTSGTHYGYTFGSGTRLTVV.

This rearrangement joins TRBV28 to TRBJ2-2; D is ambiguous. Germline CDR1 reads MDHEN; CDR2 reads SYDVKM. Trimming stripped 6 bases from V and 5 bases from J, with 7 bases between. The CDR3 runs 12 residues. CDR3 in amino acids: CASSLRTGELFF. CDR3 sequence (DNA): TGTGCCAGCAGCCTTAGAACCGGGGAGCTGTTTTTT. The full variable domain, completed using reference TRBV28 and TRBJ2-2, is DVKVTQSSRYLVKRTGEKVFLECVQDMDHENMFWYRQDPGLGLRLIYFSYDVKMKEKGDIPEGYSVSREKKERFSLILESASTNQTSMYLCASSLRTGELFFGEGSRLTVL.

J is TRBJ1-1 and V is TRBV6-4, with D unclear. Germline V lookup: CDR1 MRHNA, CDR2 SNTAGT. Trimming pared 0 bases from V and 9 bases from J, leaving 14 bases between. This CDR3 is built from 14 residues. The DNA of the CDR3 is TGTGCCAGCAGTGACTCGAACCCGACAACGAAAGCTTTCTTT. Translated: CASSDSNPTTKAFF.

The chain recombines TRBV5-1 with TRBJ2-5; 9 positions match TRBD2. The CDR3 loop spans 16 amino acids. Germline CDR1 reads SGHRS; CDR2 reads YFSETQ. V was clipped by 5 bases and J by 2 bases; unmatched bases: 10. The CDR3, as DNA: TGCGCCAGCAGGGGGACCCAGCGGGGGGTACAAGAGACCCAGTACTTC. Protein sequence: CASRGTQRGVQETQYF.

This clone was seen once. The same CDR3 also results from other DNA sequences found in this sample. The CDR3 nucleotides are TGCGCCAGCAGCTTGTTCGGAGGGGACACCGGGGAGCTGTTTTTT. Translated: CASSLFGGDTGELFF. The rearrangement links TRBV5-1 to TRBJ2-2; D perhaps matches TRBD2 (6 bases). The CDR3 has 15 amino acids. The ends were cut back, 1 base at V and 3 bases at J, with 10 bases in the middle. The germline CDR1 and CDR2 sequences are SGHRS and YFSETQ.

This clone was observed a few times. The chain combines TRBV5-6 with TRBJ2-1, with 14 bases that match TRBD2. Per germline, CDR1 SGHDT and CDR2 YYEEEE. V shed 10 bases and J 10 bases; nucleotides not matched to a gene: 7. The CDR3 consists of 13 residues. The CDR3 bases are TGTGCCGGGGGACTAGCGGGGGCCGGGGAGCAGTTCTTC. Residues: CAGGLAGAGEQFF.

This clone was detected once. The J gene is TRBJ2-7, the V gene TRBV5-1; 9 bases fit TRBD1. The CDR3 covers 14 residues. The V and J ends lost 0 bases and 5 bases, in that order; junction bases with no gene match: 3. Germline V gene lookup returns CDR1 SGHRS and CDR2 YFSETQ. This CDR3 reads CASSLGDRVNEQYF. The DNA for the CDR3 is TGCGCCAGCAGCTTGGGGGACAGGGTCAACGAGCAGTACTTC. The full variable domain, its missing parts supplied by reference TRBV5-1 and TRBJ2-7, is KAGVTQTPRYLIKTRGQQVTLSCSPISGHRSVSWYQQTPGQGLQFLFEYFSETQRNKGNFPGRFSGRQFSNSRSEMNVSTLELGDSALYLCASSLGDRVNEQYFGPGTRLTVT.

This clone was observed a few times. This chain joins TRBV20-1 and TRBJ2-5; possibly TRBD2 for D (5 bases). Germline CDR1 reads DFQATT; CDR2 reads SNEGSKA (reference sequence). V was cut by 6 bases and J by 3 bases, with 8 bases left in between. There are 11 residues in the CDR3. The DNA for the CDR3 is TGCAGTGCCGAGGAGGAAGAGACCCAGTACTTC. It specifies CSAEEEETQYF.

This clone was detected only once. The chain has TRBV6-1 and TRBJ1-2; D remains ambiguous. The CDR3 covers 15 residues. CDR1 MNHNS and CDR2 SASEGT come from the germline V gene. V was shortened by 1 base and J by 5 bases, with 14 bases between the two germline ends. For the CDR3, the DNA is TGTGCCAGCAGTGAAGTGGTAACAGAGCCTTATGGCTACACCTTC. Its protein product is CASSEVVTEPYGYTF.

The chain is built from TRBV11-2 and TRBJ2-5; 8 positions match TRBD2. The CDR3 length is 15 residues. From germline, CDR1 is SGHAT and CDR2 FQNNGV. V shed 3 bases, J shed 1 base, and the junction held 4 bases outside the gene matches. This CDR3 is CASSLFGGAQETQYF. CDR3 bases: TGTGCCAGCAGCTTGTTCGGGGGGGCCCAAGAGACCCAGTACTTC.

The chain recombines TRBV2 with TRBJ1-5; 7 positions agree with TRBD1. Germline V CDR1 and CDR2: SNHLY, FYNNEI. The V and J ends lost 5 bases and 3 bases, in that order; junction bases with no gene match: 13. The CDR3 sequence is 17 residues long. The CDR3 region is CASSYTAGGRFNQPQHF. The CDR3 coding sequence is TGTGCCAGCAGTTACACTGCAGGGGGACGCTTCAATCAGCCCCAGCATTTT.

CDR3 DNA sequence: TGCGCCAGCAGCCAAGGACAGGGCGGCTATGGCTACACCTTC. This translates into CASSQGQGGYGYTF. The chain has TRBV5-1 and TRBJ1-2; 8 nucleotides line up with TRBD1. The CDR3 covers 14 residues. Germline V gene lookup returns CDR1 SGHRS and CDR2 YFSETQ. Trimming removed 4 bases from V and 4 bases from J; junction bases left unmatched: 6.

V gene TRBV7-8 combines with J gene TRBJ1-1, with a tentative D call TRBD1 (6 bases). Trimming took off 4 bases at V and 2 bases at J, with 8 bases between the two ends. Germline V gives CDR1 SGHVS, CDR2 FQNEAQ. The CDR3 length is 13 residues. The CDR3, as DNA: TGTGCCAGCAGCTCACAGGGTAACACTGAAGCTTTCTTT. Protein product: CASSSQGNTEAFF.

V usage is TRBV11-2 and J usage is TRBJ2-7; 11 bases map to TRBD2. The J segment lost 1 base and the V segment lost 1 base, leaving 3 bases of the junction unmatched. Germline V gene lookup returns CDR1 SGHAT and CDR2 FQNNGV. CDR3 length equals 16 residues. CDR3 sequence (DNA): TGTGCCAGCAGCTTAGGACTAGCGGGGATTTCCTACGAGCAGTACTTC. As protein: CASSLGLAGISYEQYF.

The V call is TRBV7-6, the J call TRBJ2-7, with a possible D match to TRBD2 (5 bases). V lost 0 bases and J 0 bases, leaving 15 bases between the germline ends. Germline CDR1 SGHVS, CDR2 FNYEAQ. The length of the CDR3 is 17 residues. CDR3 residues: CASSLAGWTGSSYEQYF. In nucleotides, the CDR3 is TGTGCCAGCAGCTTAGCCGGATGGACTGGCAGCTCCTACGAGCAGTACTTC.

V gene TRBV2 combines with J gene TRBJ2-2; possible D gene TRBD2, 6 bases. Trimming pared 7 bases from V and 2 bases from J, leaving 11 bases between. Germline V lookup: CDR1 SNHLY, CDR2 FYNNEI. This CDR3 is 14 amino acids long. The CDR3 reads CASKGDSNTGELFF. The CDR3 coding sequence is TGTGCCAGCAAAGGGGACTCTAACACCGGGGAGCTGTTTTTT.

Written as DNA, the CDR3 is TGCGCCAGCAGCCGGACAGGGGGAAGGAGTGAGCAGTACTTC. It codes for CASSRTGGRSEQYF. The rearrangement links TRBV10-1 to TRBJ2-7; 10 nucleotides agree with TRBD1. Trimming took 6 bases from V and 7 from J; bases not matched to a gene: 9. CDR1 is WNHNN, CDR2 SYGVQD, per germline (reference sequence). CDR3 length: 14 residues.

In its sample, this clone was seen once. The V and J genes are TRBV5-1 and TRBJ1-1; no firm D call. The CDR3 loop spans 16 amino acids. V was cut by 0 bases and J by 1 base, with 13 bases left in between. Germline CDR1 SGHRS, CDR2 YFSETQ. The CDR3 reads CASSLAPGGGNTEAFF. DNA of the CDR3: TGCGCCAGCAGCTTGGCCCCTGGAGGCGGGAACACTGAAGCTTTCTTT.

The chain recombines TRBV6-1 with TRBJ1-6; no clear D. The CDR3 spans 13 residues. Trimming left V 6 bases short and J 2 bases short, with 5 bases between. Germline loops: CDR1 MNHNS, CDR2 SASEGT. For the CDR3, the DNA is TGTGCCAGCAGCGAGACCTATAATTCACCCCTCCACTTT. This translates into CASSETYNSPLHF.

The chain is built from TRBV19 and TRBJ1-2; TRBD1 aligns across 9 bases. After removal of 5 bases from V and 8 bases from J, the junction contained 6 bases not matched to a gene. Germline CDR1 and CDR2: LNHDA and SQIVND (reference sequence). This CDR3 has 13 amino acids. Here the CDR3 reads CASSSDRGIGYTF. CDR3 nucleotide sequence: TGTGCCAGTAGTTCGGACAGGGGCATCGGCTACACCTTC.

This clone came up a few times. This rearrangement joins TRBV6-1 to TRBJ1-1; D may be TRBD1 (5 bases). Germline V gives CDR1 MNHNS, CDR2 SASEGT. This CDR3 has 15 residues. V was cut by 1 base and J by 5 bases, with 14 bases left in between. In DNA form, the CDR3 reads TGTGCCAGCAGTGAAGAAGCAGGGATGGCGACTGAAGCTTTCTTT. Its translation is CASSEEAGMATEAFF.

V is TRBV5-1 and J is TRBJ2-1, with a weak D call TRBD2 (6 bases). The V gene's germline CDR1 is SGHRS and CDR2 YFSETQ. The CDR3 length is 14 residues. Trimming took off 2 bases at V and 5 bases at J, with 11 bases between the two ends. The CDR3 loop reads CASSFAGTNNEQFF. CDR3 in DNA: TGCGCCAGCAGCTTCGCGGGAACTAACAATGAGCAGTTCTTC.

This chain joins TRBV5-6 and TRBJ2-7; 7 bases align to TRBD2. With V trimmed by 0 bases and J by 3 bases, 3 bases remained unmatched. CDR1 is SGHDT and CDR2 is YYEEEE in the germline V gene. The CDR3 is made up of 14 amino acids. The CDR3, as DNA: TGTGCCAGCAGCTTGGGGGCGGGGGTCTACGAGCAGTACTTC. Translated, it gives CASSLGAGVYEQYF.

V is TRBV15 and J is TRBJ2-5; TRBD1 might be the D (5 bases). The CDR3 is 15 amino acids. Germline V gene lookup returns CDR1 LNHNV and CDR2 YYDKDF (reference sequence). Trimming cost V 0 bases and J 5 bases, with 13 bases left between them. The CDR3 DNA sequence: TGTGCCACCAGCAGAGATAGGCAGGGTTGGGAGACCCAGTACTTC. As protein: CATSRDRQGWETQYF. Full variable domain (remainder filled in from reference TRBV15 and TRBJ2-5): DAMVIQNPRYQVTQFGKPVTLSCSQTLNHNVMYWYQQKSSQAPKLLFHYYDKDFNNEADTPDNFQSRRPNTSFCFLDIRSPGLGDTAMYLCATSRDRQGWETQYFGPGTRLLVL.

The CDR3 nucleotides read TGTGCCAGCAGTCCGTGGACAGGGACCTTGCAAAAACTGTTTTTT. Translated, it gives CASSPWTGTLQKLFF. The chain is built from TRBV27 and TRBJ1-4, with 8 bases fitting TRBD1. The germline gives CDR1 MNHEY, CDR2 SMNVEV (reference sequence). The J segment lost 9 bases and the V segment lost 5 bases, leaving 11 bases of the junction unmatched. This CDR3 comprises 15 residues.

V and J are TRBV25-1 and TRBJ1-3; tentative D call: TRBD1 (5 bases). With 3 bases removed from V and 2 bases from J, the gap between germline ends came to 17 bases. Germline values: CDR1 MGHDK, CDR2 SYGVNS. The CDR3 loop spans 17 amino acids. CDR3 nucleotides: TGTGCCAGCAGTGACTTGTCGAAGGGGCTGGCTGGAAACACCATATATTTT. Residues: CASSDLSKGLAGNTIYF.